These 12 T cell receptor beta chains originate from one sample sequenced in a study of T cell responses to AZD1222 COVID-19 vaccine. The method was immunoSEQ multiplex PCR; TCRdb's version includes in-frame clones alone and lacks a portion of them. The data hold 140,000 to 150,000 clones, with around 90% observed a single time. This sample comprised peripheral blood, obtained 28 days after the second dose of the MenACWY control vaccine. The origin of the receptors is an adult who received the MenACWY meningococcal vaccine as a control.

This sequence joins TRBV5-1 and TRBJ1-2; 9 positions agree with TRBD1. V gave up 5 bases and J gave up 5 bases; unmatched junction bases: 7. The CDR3 is 14 amino acids. Germline V lookup: CDR1 SGHRS, CDR2 YFSETQ. The CDR3 reads CASSPDRGGYGYTF. CDR3 in DNA: TGCGCCAGCAGTCCGGACAGGGGTGGGTATGGCTACACCTTC.

The rearrangement uses TRBV5-1 and TRBJ1-2; 7 positions match TRBD1. There are 15 residues in the CDR3. From germline, CDR1 is SGHRS and CDR2 YFSETQ. With V trimmed by 1 base and J by 5 bases, 8 bases remained unmatched. CDR3 DNA: TGCGCCAGCAGCTTGTATCAGGGGGGAGTTTATGGCTACACCTTC. It encodes CASSLYQGGVYGYTF.

This clone was detected a few times. This chain links TRBV19 with TRBJ1-6; maybe TRBD1 (5 bases). Per germline, CDR1 LNHDA and CDR2 SQIVND (reference sequence). Trimming cost V 9 bases and J 0 bases, with 6 bases left between them. This CDR3 has 13 amino acids. The CDR3 spells CASGGSYNSPLHF. CDR3 DNA: TGTGCCAGCGGGGGCTCCTATAATTCACCCCTCCACTTT.

V gene TRBV5-1 combines with J gene TRBJ1-2, with unresolved D. Trimming stripped 4 bases from V and 4 bases from J, with 17 bases between. Per the germline V gene, CDR1 is SGHRS and CDR2 is YFSETQ. The CDR3 spans 15 residues. The CDR3 loop is CASSHKSGLGYGYTF. The CDR3 nucleotides are TGCGCCAGCAGCCATAAGTCGGGTCTCGGCTATGGCTACACCTTC.

The chain carries TRBV7-8 and TRBJ2-3; 12 nucleotides line up with TRBD2. CDR3 size: 19 residues. Trimming removed 4 bases from V and 7 bases from J; junction bases left unmatched: 18. CDR1 and CDR2 from the germline V gene are SGHVS and FQNEAQ. The CDR3 region is CASSSPPRPLAGGPYTQYF. CDR3 DNA: TGTGCCAGCAGCTCACCCCCTCGTCCCCTAGCGGGAGGGCCGTATACGCAGTATTTT. Supplemented by reference TRBV7-8 and TRBJ2-3, the full variable domain reads GAGVSQSPRYKVAKRGQDVALRCDPISGHVSLFWYQQALGQGPEFLTYFQNEAQLDKSGLPSDRFFAERPEGSVSTLKIQRTQQEDSAVYLCASSSPPRPLAGGPYTQYFGPGTRLTVL.

This clone turned up a few times. The rearrangement joins TRBV14 to TRBJ1-3, with D perhaps TRBD1 (5 bases). The CDR3 has 13 amino acids. Germline V gene lookup returns CDR1 SGHDN and CDR2 FVKESK. V lost 2 bases and J lost 4, with 6 bases in between. The CDR3 DNA reads TGTGCCAGCAGCCAAAACAGGGGAAACACCATATATTTT. Translation: CASSQNRGNTIYF.

V usage is TRBV7-8 and J usage is TRBJ2-2, with D uncertain. The CDR3 is 12 residues long. V lost 5 bases, J lost 2 bases, and 3 bases lay in between. Per germline, CDR1 SGHVS and CDR2 FQNEAQ. CDR3 residues: CASSTNTGELFF. In DNA form, the CDR3 reads TGTGCCAGCAGCACCAACACCGGGGAGCTGTTTTTT. The complete variable domain, with remaining parts taken from reference TRBV7-8 and TRBJ2-2, reads GAGVSQSPRYKVAKRGQDVALRCDPISGHVSLFWYQQALGQGPEFLTYFQNEAQLDKSGLPSDRFFAERPEGSVSTLKIQRTQQEDSAVYLCASSTNTGELFFGEGSRLTVL.

V gene TRBV11-2 combines with J gene TRBJ1-2; no clear D. The V and J ends lost 1 base and 1 base respectively, with 10 bases between them. Germline V gene data show CDR1 as SGHAT and CDR2 as FQNNGV. This CDR3 contains 15 residues. CDR3 residues: CASSLASDRNYGYTF. CDR3 DNA: TGTGCCAGCAGCTTAGCCAGCGATCGTAACTATGGCTACACCTTC.

Here the CDR3 reads CASSDFGQGGYGYTF. As DNA, the CDR3 is TGCGCCAGCAGCGATTTCGGACAGGGGGGTTATGGCTACACCTTC. The chain links TRBV5-1 to TRBJ1-2; 10 positions match TRBD1. The germline CDR1 and CDR2 sequences are SGHRS and YFSETQ. J was trimmed by 5 bases and V by 4 bases; bases with no gene match: 8. The CDR3 totals 15 residues. The whole variable domain, remainder taken from reference TRBV5-1 and TRBJ1-2, is KAGVTQTPRYLIKTRGQQVTLSCSPISGHRSVSWYQQTPGQGLQFLFEYFSETQRNKGNFPGRFSGRQFSNSRSEMNVSTLELGDSALYLCASSDFGQGGYGYTFGSGTRLTVV.

This rearrangement joins TRBV12-3 or TRBV12-4 to TRBJ1-2; D ambiguous. The CDR3 runs to 13 residues. Trimming shortened V by 2 bases and J by 0 bases, and 4 bases separated the two germline ends. As DNA, the CDR3 is TGTGCCAGCAGTTTAACAGCTAACTATGGCTACACCTTC. It is translated as CASSLTANYGYTF.

The rearrangement links TRBV10-3 to TRBJ2-3; D is unresolved. The germline V gene encodes CDR1 ENHRY and CDR2 SYGVKD. V lost 11 bases and J 3 bases, leaving 9 bases between the germline ends. CDR3 size: 11 residues. As DNA, the CDR3 is TGTGCCGCCGGGCCTACAGATACGCAGTATTTT. It is translated as CAAGPTDTQYF.

This clone has only a few counts. V is TRBV30 and J is TRBJ1-2, with 7 bases fitting TRBD1. The V segment lost 3 bases and the J segment 4 bases; nucleotides outside the gene matches: 8. CDR3 length equals 14 residues. Germline loops: CDR1 GTSNPN, CDR2 SVGIG (reference sequence). For the CDR3, the DNA is TGTGCCTGGAGCACACCGGGACAGCTCTATGGCTACACCTTC. Protein: CAWSTPGQLYGYTF.